The clone carrying this TCR beta chain was seen more than once but under ten times. TCRdb re-called the 5' RACE reads with MiXCR, one entry per CDR3 protein. Here the sample spans several thousand distinct CDR3 sequences, approximately 69% being singletons. V was cut by 2 bases and J by 5 bases, with 13 bases left in between. Germline V lookup: CDR1 SGDLS, CDR2 YYNGEE. This CDR3 spans 14 amino acids. The receptor comes from a female donor with breast cancer. Sequenced material: memory CD4+ T cells sorted from a lymph node. The subset: memory CD4+ T cells, CD4+CD45RO+CD25-. The V call is TRBV9, the J call TRBJ2-5; tentatively, D is TRBD2 (6 bases). The CDR3 coding sequence is TGTGCCAGCAGCGTGGACGGGAGATCTGAGACCCAGTACTTC. This sequence encodes CASSVDGRSETQYF.